This entry describes one TCR beta chain. Trimming shortened V by 2 bases and J by 0 bases, and 8 bases separated the two germline ends. There are 13 residues in the CDR3. The V gene's germline CDR1 is DFQATT and CDR2 SNEGSKA (reference sequence). CD8+ and CD4+ T cells from blood underwent TCR beta sequencing, which was carried out in a high-throughput format. Controls were age- and sex-matched healthy donors. The CD8+ and CD4+ T cells were isolated magnetically using a negative isolation approach, whereas the TEMRA cells were enriched by FACS. The entry originates in a study of CD8 T cells in Susac syndrome. RNA in amounts of about 0.5 to 1 ug was reverse transcribed with random hexamers. The immunoSEQ assay covered 54 Vbeta and 13 Jbeta segments for CDR3. One entry per CDR3 protein results from TCRdb running MiXCR on the immunoSEQ multiplex PCR reads. The sample lists 150,000 to 200,000 distinct CDR3 sequences; over 85% were seen once.

This rearrangement joins TRBV20-1 to TRBJ2-7; D is ambiguous. The source is a human donor in good health. The sample comprised CD4+ T cells from PBMCs. The CDR3 region has the DNA TGCAGTGCTAGACAACCCCTCTCCTACGAGCAGTACTTC. It translates to CSARQPLSYEQYF.